This is a list of T cell receptor beta chains from one sample in a study of cytomegalovirus exposure and HLA in healthy donors. Assay: immunoSEQ multiplex PCR; the TCRdb copy retains only in-frame clones and omits some. The sample includes about 190,000 clones, 70% to 75% of them seen just once. Specimen: PBMCs. The receptor source for this set is a young man in good health and CMV-seropositive. Both conserved end residues are part of each CDR3. A D gene is named only where the DNA matches it firmly. Rows may omit the clone size; those that give it use once, few, many or a size class.

J gene,D gene,clone size,V gene,CDR3 DNA,CDR3 protein
TRBJ2-7,NA,NA,TRBV7-9,TGTGCCAGCAGCCCACAGGGACACGGATACGAGCAGTACTTC,CASSPQGHGYEQYF
TRBJ2-1,NA,NA,TRBV20-1,TGCAGTGCTGAGCCTGTAAGCGAGCAGTTCTTC,CSAEPVSEQFF
TRBJ1-2,TRBD1,NA,TRBV7-2,TGTGCCAGCAGCTTACGGGGGAGGGACAGGGGATATGGCTACACCTTC,CASSLRGRDRGYGYTF
TRBJ2-7,NA,NA,TRBV27,TGTGCCAGCAGTTTTGTAGGGGTCCTAACCTACGAGCAGTACTTC,CASSFVGVLTYEQYF
TRBJ2-7,NA,few,TRBV19,TGTGCCAGTAGTATAGATGGAGGATACGAGCAGTACTTC,CASSIDGGYEQYF
TRBJ2-1,TRBD2,NA,TRBV27,TGTGCCAGCAAGGTAGCGGGAGGGTACAATGAGCAGTTCTTC,CASKVAGGYNEQFF
TRBJ2-4,TRBD1,NA,TRBV29-1,TGCAGCGTTGAGAGGGGGCGCCCAAACATTCAGTACTTC,CSVERGRPNIQYF
TRBJ1-4,NA,NA,TRBV18,TGTGCCAGCTCATCCCCTGGGGCGCTTGGAGAAAAACTGTTTTTT,CASSSPGALGEKLFF
TRBJ2-1,TRBD2,NA,TRBV15,TGTGCCACCAGCAGCGGACTAGCGGGACACAATGGGCAGTTCTTC,CATSSGLAGHNGQFF
TRBJ2-1,TRBD1,NA,TRBV15,TGTGCCACCAGCTCCCGGGACAGCTCCTACAATGAGCAGTTCTTC,CATSSRDSSYNEQFF
TRBJ2-7,TRBD1,NA,TRBV28,TGTGCCAGCCTCGTTGGCGGGACAGGAGCCTACGAGCAGTACTTC,CASLVGGTGAYEQYF
TRBJ2-1,TRBD2,NA,TRBV4-3,TGCGCCAGCAGCCAAGATCCCCTAGGAGCGGGAGCGGGAAATGAGCAGTTCTTC,CASSQDPLGAGAGNEQFF